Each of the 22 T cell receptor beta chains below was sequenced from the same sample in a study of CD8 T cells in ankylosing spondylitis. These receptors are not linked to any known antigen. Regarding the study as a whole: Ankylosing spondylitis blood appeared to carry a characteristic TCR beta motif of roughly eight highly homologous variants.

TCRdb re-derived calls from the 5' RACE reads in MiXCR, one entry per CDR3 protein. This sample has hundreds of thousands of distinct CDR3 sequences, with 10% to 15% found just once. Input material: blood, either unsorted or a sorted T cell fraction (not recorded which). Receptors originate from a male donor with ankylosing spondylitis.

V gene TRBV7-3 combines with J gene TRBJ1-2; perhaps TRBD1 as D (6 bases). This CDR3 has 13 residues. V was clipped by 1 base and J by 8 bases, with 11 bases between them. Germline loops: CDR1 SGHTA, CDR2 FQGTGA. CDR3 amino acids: CASSLRGGQGYTF. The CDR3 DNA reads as TGTGCCAGCAGCTTAAGAGGGGGTCAGGGCTACACCTTC.

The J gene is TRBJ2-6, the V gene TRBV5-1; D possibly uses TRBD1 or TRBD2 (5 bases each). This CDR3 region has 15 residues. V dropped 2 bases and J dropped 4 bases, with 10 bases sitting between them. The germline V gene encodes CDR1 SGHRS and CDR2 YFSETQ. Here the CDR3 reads CASSFGGPGANVLTF. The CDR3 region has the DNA TGCGCCAGCAGCTTTGGGGGTCCCGGGGCCAACGTCCTGACTTTC.

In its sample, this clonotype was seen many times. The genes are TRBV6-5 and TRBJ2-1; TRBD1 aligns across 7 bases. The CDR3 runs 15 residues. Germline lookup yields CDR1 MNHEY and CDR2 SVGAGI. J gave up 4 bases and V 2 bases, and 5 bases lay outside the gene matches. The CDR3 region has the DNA TGTGCCAGCAGTTACGGACAGGACCGATACAATGAGCAGTTCTTC. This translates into CASSYGQDRYNEQFF.

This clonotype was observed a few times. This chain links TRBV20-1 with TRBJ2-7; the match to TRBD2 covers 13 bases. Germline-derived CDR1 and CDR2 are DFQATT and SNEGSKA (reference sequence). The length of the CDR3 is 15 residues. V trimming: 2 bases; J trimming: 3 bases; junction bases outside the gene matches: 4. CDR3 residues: CSARSGTSGIYEQYF. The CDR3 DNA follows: TGCAGTGCTAGAAGCGGGACTAGCGGGATCTACGAGCAGTACTTC.

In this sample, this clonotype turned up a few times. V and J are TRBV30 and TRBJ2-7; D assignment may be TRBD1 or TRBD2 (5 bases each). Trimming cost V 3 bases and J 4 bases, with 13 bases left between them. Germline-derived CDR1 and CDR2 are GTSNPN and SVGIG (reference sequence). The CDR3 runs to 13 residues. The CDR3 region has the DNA TGTGCCTGGAGCACCGGGGACCTATACGAGCAGTACTTC. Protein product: CAWSTGDLYEQYF. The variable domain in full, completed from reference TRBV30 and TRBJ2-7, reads SQTIHQWPATLVQPVGSPLSLECTVEGTSNPNLYWYRQAAGRGLQLLFYSVGIGQISSEVPQNLSASRPQDRQFILSSKKLLLSDSGFYLCAWSTGDLYEQYFGPGTRLTVT.

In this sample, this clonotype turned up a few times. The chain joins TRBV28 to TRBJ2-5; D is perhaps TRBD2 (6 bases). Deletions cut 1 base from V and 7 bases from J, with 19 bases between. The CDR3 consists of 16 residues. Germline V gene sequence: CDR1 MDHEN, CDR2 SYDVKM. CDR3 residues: CASSLSSSGGKGTQYF. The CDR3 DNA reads TGTGCCAGCAGTTTATCCTCCTCAGGCGGGAAAGGGACCCAGTACTTC.

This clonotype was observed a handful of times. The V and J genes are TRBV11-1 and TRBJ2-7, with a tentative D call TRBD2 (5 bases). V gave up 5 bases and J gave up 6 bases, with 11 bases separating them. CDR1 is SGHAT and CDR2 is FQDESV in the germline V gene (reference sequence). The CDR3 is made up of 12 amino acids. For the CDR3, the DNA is TGTGCCAGCAGCGGAATGAGGGTCGAGCAGTACTTC. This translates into CASSGMRVEQYF.

The CDR3 sequence: CSAREGPGVHF. CDR3 nucleotides: TGCAGTGCTAGAGAGGGACCGGGGGTCCACTTT. V and J are TRBV20-1 and TRBJ1-6; D may be TRBD1 (5 bases). Trimming left V 0 bases short and J 17 bases short, with 11 bases between. Germline assignment: CDR1 DFQATT and CDR2 SNEGSKA (reference sequence). CDR3 length: 11 residues.

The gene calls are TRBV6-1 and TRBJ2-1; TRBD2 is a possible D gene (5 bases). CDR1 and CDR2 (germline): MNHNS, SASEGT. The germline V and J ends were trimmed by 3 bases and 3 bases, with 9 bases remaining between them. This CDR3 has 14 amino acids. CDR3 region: CASSDIGLYNEQFF. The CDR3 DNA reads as TGTGCCAGCAGTGATATTGGACTCTACAATGAGCAGTTCTTC.

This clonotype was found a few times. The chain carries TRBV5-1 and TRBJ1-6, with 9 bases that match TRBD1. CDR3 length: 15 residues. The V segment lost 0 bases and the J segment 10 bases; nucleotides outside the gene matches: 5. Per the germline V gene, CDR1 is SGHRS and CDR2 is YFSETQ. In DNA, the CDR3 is TGCGCCAGCAGCTTGGAGGGACAGGGAAGATCACCCCTCCACTTT. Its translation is CASSLEGQGRSPLHF. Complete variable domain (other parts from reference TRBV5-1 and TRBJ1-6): KAGVTQTPRYLIKTRGQQVTLSCSPISGHRSVSWYQQTPGQGLQFLFEYFSETQRNKGNFPGRFSGRQFSNSRSEMNVSTLELGDSALYLCASSLEGQGRSPLHFGNGTRLTVT.

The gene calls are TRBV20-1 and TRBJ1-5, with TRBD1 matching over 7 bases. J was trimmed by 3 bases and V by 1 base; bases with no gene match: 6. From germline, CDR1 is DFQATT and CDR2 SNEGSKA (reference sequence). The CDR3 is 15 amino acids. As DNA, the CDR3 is TGCAGTGCTAGAGCGACAGGGCACCTCAATCAGCCCCAGCATTTT. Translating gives CSARATGHLNQPQHF.

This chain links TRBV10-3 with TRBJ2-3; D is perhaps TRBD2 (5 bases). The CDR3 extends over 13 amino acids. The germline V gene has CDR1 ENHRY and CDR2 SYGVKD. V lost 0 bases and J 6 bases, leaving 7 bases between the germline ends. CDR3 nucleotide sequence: TGTGCCATCAGTGAGTCTGAGCGGGATACGCAGTATTTT. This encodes CAISESERDTQYF.

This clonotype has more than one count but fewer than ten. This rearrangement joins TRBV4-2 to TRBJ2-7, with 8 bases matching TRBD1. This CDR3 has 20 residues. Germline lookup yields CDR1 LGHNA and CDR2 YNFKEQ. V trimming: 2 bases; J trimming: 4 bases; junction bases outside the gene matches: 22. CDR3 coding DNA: TGTGCCAGCAGCCAATCCAGGCTGGACAGGGAGATTCGTAGTGTTTACGAGCAGTACTTC. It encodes CASSQSRLDREIRSVYEQYF.

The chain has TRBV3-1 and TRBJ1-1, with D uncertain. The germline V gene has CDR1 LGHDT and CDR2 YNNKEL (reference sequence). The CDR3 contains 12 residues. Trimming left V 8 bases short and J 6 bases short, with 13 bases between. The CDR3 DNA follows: TGTGCCAGCCAGACCGGTGGAGCTGAAGCTTTCTTT. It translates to CASQTGGAEAFF.

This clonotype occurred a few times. The CDR3 here is CASRKERTGAGYTF. CDR3 DNA: TGTGCCAGCAGAAAAGAAAGGACAGGGGCTGGCTACACCTTC. V and J are TRBV7-8 and TRBJ1-2; 9 bases fit TRBD1. The CDR3 is 14 residues long. The ends lost 6 bases at V and 7 bases at J; junction bases unmatched: 9. Germline lookup yields CDR1 SGHVS and CDR2 FQNEAQ.

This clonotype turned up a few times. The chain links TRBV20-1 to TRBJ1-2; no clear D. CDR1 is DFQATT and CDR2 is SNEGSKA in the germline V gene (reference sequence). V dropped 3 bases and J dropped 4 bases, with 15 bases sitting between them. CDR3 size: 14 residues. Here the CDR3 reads CSASPTGTPYGYTF. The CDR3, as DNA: TGCAGTGCTAGTCCCACTGGCACCCCCTATGGCTACACCTTC.

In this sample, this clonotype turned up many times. This CDR3 is CASSPRADYGYTF. DNA of the CDR3: TGTGCCAGCTCACCACGGGCAGACTATGGCTACACCTTC. The V and J genes are TRBV18 and TRBJ1-2; D is unclear. Per the germline V gene, CDR1 is KGHSH and CDR2 is LQKENI. This CDR3 has 13 amino acids. V was pared by 1 base and J by 3 bases, with 6 bases between.

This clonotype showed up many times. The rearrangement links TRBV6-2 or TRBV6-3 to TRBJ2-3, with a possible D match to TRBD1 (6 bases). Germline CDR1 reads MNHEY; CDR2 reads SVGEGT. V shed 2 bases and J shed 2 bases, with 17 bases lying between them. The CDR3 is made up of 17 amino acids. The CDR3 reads CASSYGGSSPITDTQYF. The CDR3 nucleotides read TGTGCCAGCAGTTACGGGGGCAGCTCACCTATCACAGATACGCAGTATTTT.

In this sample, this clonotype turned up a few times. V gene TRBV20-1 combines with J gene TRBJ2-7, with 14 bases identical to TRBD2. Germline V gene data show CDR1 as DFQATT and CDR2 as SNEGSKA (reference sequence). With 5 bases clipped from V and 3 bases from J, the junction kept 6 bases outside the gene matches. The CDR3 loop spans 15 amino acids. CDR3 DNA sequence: TGCAGTGCTGGATCGGGGACTAGCGGGGGCTACGAGCAGTACTTC. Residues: CSAGSGTSGGYEQYF.

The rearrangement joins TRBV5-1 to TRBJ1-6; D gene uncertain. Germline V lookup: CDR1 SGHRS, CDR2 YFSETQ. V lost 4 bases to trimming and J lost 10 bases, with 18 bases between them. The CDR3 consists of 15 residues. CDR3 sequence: CASSRLGNLGSPLHF. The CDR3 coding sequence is TGCGCCAGCAGCCGGTTAGGGAACTTAGGATCACCCCTCCACTTT.

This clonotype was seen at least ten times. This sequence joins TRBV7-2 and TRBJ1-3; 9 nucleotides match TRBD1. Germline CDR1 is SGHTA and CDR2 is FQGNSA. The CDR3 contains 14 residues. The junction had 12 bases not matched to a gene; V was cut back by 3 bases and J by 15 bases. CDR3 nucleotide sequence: TGTGCCAGCAGCTTGGACAGGGGAAGCCACGTCGCATATTTT. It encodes CASSLDRGSHVAYF.

Here the CDR3 DNA reads TGTGCCAGCAGCTTAGCGACGGGAACCGGCTACACCTTC. Its protein is CASSLATGTGYTF. The V call is TRBV7-9, the J call TRBJ1-2; D ambiguous. Germline V lookup: CDR1 SEHNR, CDR2 FQNEAQ (reference sequence). V shed 0 bases and J shed 8 bases, with 10 bases lying between them. The CDR3 extends over 13 amino acids.